Reported below is one T cell receptor (beta chain). This CDR3 is built from 15 residues. Germline V CDR1 and CDR2: ENHRY, SYGVKD. The junction had 7 bases not matched to a gene; V was cut back by 3 bases and J by 2 bases. This sample is part of a study of cytomegalovirus exposure and HLA in healthy donors. The PCR had 60 Vbeta and 13 Jbeta primers. Libraries were prepared by immunoSEQ multiplex PCR; TCRdb keeps only in-frame clonotypes and omits some of them. This table holds fewer than 100,000 clones, about 70% found once. This receptor was identified in a female donor in good health and CMV-seronegative. Sequencing input: PBMCs. The chain is built from TRBV10-3 and TRBJ2-7, with 7 nucleotides matching TRBD1. The CDR3 sequence: CAISDGGDRTYEQYF. CDR3 DNA sequence: TGTGCCATCAGTGACGGTGGGGACAGAACCTACGAGCAGTACTTC.